Below are 10 T cell receptor beta chains sequenced from a single sample in a study of cytomegalovirus exposure and HLA in healthy donors. In the PCR, 60 Vbeta and 13 Jbeta primers were used. Assay: immunoSEQ multiplex PCR; the TCRdb copy retains only in-frame clones and omits some. The sample lists 180,000 or so clones, around three quarters occurring once. Sequenced input: PBMCs. The receptor source for this set is a woman aged 25 to 39 in good health and CMV-seropositive.

The chain joins TRBV7-9 to TRBJ2-7; TRBD2 might be the D (5 bases). Between the trimmed V and J ends, which lost 0 bases and 4 bases, there was a span of 13 bases. There are 15 residues in the CDR3. Germline V gives CDR1 SEHNR, CDR2 FQNEAQ (reference sequence). CDR3 in DNA: TGTGCCAGCAGCTTAGCGCGTGGCGGAGGATACGAGCAGTACTTC. As protein: CASSLARGGGYEQYF.

The V call is TRBV7-8, the J call TRBJ1-1; perhaps TRBD1 as D (6 bases). This CDR3 spans 14 amino acids. V was shortened by 0 bases and J by 1 base, with 6 bases between the two germline ends. Germline lookup yields CDR1 SGHVS and CDR2 FQNEAQ. This CDR3 reads CASSLAGGNTEAFF. The CDR3 DNA follows: TGTGCCAGCAGCTTAGCAGGGGGGAACACTGAAGCTTTCTTT.

The chain employs TRBV6-4 and TRBJ2-7, with 16 bases matching TRBD2. J gave up 1 base and V 10 bases, and 13 bases lay outside the gene matches. Germline V CDR1 and CDR2: MRHNA, SNTAGT. The CDR3 has 18 amino acids. CDR3 sequence (DNA): TGTGCCACGCCTGACGGGACTAGCGGGAGGGGGGGATCCTACGAGCAGTACTTC. This sequence encodes CATPDGTSGRGGSYEQYF.

J is TRBJ1-1 and V is TRBV29-1, with a tentative D call TRBD1 (6 bases). Germline V CDR1 and CDR2: SQVTM, ANQGSEA. The CDR3 consists of 16 residues. V was trimmed by 2 bases and J by 1 base, leaving 17 bases between them. This chain's CDR3 is CSVEQGIGRWNTEAFF. In DNA form, the CDR3 reads TGCAGCGTTGAACAGGGGATCGGTAGGTGGAACACTGAAGCTTTCTTT.

Written as DNA, the CDR3 is TGTGCCAGCAGCCCGCAAGTCCGGTTCGAGACCCAGTACTTC. This encodes CASSPQVRFETQYF. This chain joins TRBV5-5 and TRBJ2-5; D gene ambiguous. Germline V gene lookup returns CDR1 SGHKS and CDR2 YYEKEE (reference sequence). CDR3 length: 14 amino acids. V gave up 4 bases and J gave up 5 bases, with 15 bases separating them. Full variable domain (outside the CDR3, taken from reference TRBV5-5 and TRBJ2-5): DAGVTQSPTHLIKTRGQQVTLRCSPISGHKSVSWYQQVLGQGPQFIFQYYEKEERGRGNFPDRFSARQFPNYSSELNVNALLLGDSALYLCASSPQVRFETQYFGPGTRLLVL.

This chain connects TRBV5-1 to TRBJ1-1; unclear D gene. From germline, CDR1 is SGHRS and CDR2 YFSETQ. The V gene lost 8 bases and the J gene lost 0 bases, with 11 bases spanning the gap. The CDR3 consists of 13 residues. CDR3 bases: TGCGCCAGTTCGTCCTACTTGAACACTGAAGCTTTCTTT. As protein: CASSSYLNTEAFF.

The rearrangement links TRBV14 to TRBJ2-7, with D possibly being TRBD2 (6 bases). The CDR3 covers 15 residues. CDR1 and CDR2 (germline): SGHDN, FVKESK. Trimming removed 4 bases at V and 1 base at J, with 14 bases between. The CDR3 is CASSLLGGPSYEQYF. The CDR3 coding sequence is TGTGCCAGCAGCCTCCTGGGGGGACCTTCCTACGAGCAGTACTTC.

About this clone itself: This CDR3 is also generated by other DNA sequences in the sample. The chain joins TRBV27 to TRBJ2-7; D perhaps matches TRBD2 (5 bases). CDR3 length equals 13 residues. V lost 2 bases, J lost 1 base, and 6 bases lay in between. Per the germline V gene, CDR1 is MNHEY and CDR2 is SMNVEV (reference sequence). The CDR3 DNA reads TGTGCCAGCAGTTTAACGGGATCCTACGAGCAGTACTTC. This gives the protein CASSLTGSYEQYF.

This clone came up once. The rearrangement uses TRBV30 and TRBJ2-7; 7 bases agree with TRBD2. Trimming cost V 0 bases and J 4 bases; bases outside gene matches: 12. CDR3 length: 16 amino acids. Germline V gene data show CDR1 as GTSNPN and CDR2 as SVGIG (reference sequence). The CDR3 loop is CAWSVGASGLVYEQYF. DNA for the CDR3: TGTGCCTGGAGTGTAGGGGCTAGCGGTCTTGTTTACGAGCAGTACTTC.

A single count supports this clone. The chain combines TRBV6-1 with TRBJ1-2; a possible D gene is TRBD1 (5 bases). CDR1 and CDR2 from the germline V gene are MNHNS and SASEGT. V was shortened by 7 bases and J by 2 bases, with 11 bases between the two germline ends. The CDR3 has 13 amino acids. CDR3 sequence (DNA): TGTGCCAGCAAGGGGTGGGGCAACTATGGCTACACCTTC. Protein: CASKGWGNYGYTF.